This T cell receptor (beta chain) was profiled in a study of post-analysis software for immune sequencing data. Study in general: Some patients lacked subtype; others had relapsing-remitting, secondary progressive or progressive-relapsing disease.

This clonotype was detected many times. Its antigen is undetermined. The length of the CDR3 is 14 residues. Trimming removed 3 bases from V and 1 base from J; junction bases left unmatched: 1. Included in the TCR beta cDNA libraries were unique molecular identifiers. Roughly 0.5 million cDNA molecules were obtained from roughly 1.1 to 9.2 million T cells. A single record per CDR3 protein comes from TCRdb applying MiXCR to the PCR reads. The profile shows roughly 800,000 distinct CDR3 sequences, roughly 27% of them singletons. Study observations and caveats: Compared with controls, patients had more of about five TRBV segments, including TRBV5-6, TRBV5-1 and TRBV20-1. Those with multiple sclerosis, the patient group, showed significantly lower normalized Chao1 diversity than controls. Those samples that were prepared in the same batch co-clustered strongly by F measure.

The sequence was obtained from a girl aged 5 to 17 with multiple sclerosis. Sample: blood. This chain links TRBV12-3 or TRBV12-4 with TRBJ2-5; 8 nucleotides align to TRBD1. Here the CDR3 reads CASSFTGGQETQYF. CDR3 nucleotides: TGTGCCAGCAGTTTCACAGGGGGCCAAGAGACCCAGTACTTC.